These T cell receptor beta chains were read from a single sample in a study of blood T cell repertoires in COVID-19. TCRdb's table, derived via immunoSEQ multiplex PCR, lists solely in-frame clones and lacks some. The sample shows about 230,000 clones, 70% to 90% of them seen only once. Sequencing was done on a sample of peripheral blood. The receptors were gathered from a young woman who had recovered from COVID-19. The conserved cysteine and the conserved F or W are not part of the CDR3 here. The order of the fields is CDR3 length, V gene, D gene, J gene, CDR3 protein. D genes are given only for firm matches.

>11|TRBV7-2|TRBD2|TRBJ2-2
ASSPGLAGELF
>14|TRBV9|TRBD1|TRBJ2-2
ASRAGDRGLTGELF
>14|TRBV19|.|TRBJ1-1
ASSRRAKGASTEAF
>11|TRBV29-1|TRBD1|TRBJ1-1
SVWDRANTEAF
>15|TRBV7-8|.|TRBJ2-7
ASSLTIAEPNSYEQY
>13|TRBV27|.|TRBJ1-1
ASSFTGSTGTEAF
>13|TRBV6-6|.|TRBJ2-3
ASSRPGLSTDTQY
>13|TRBV4-3|TRBD2|TRBJ2-1
ASSPFPSGKAEQF
>12|TRBV5-1|TRBD2|TRBJ2-3
ASSPLAGADTQY
>12|TRBV7-2|.|TRBJ2-7
ASSPNRVSYEQY
>9|TRBV27|.|TRBJ2-1
ASGTYSGQF
>15|TRBV13|TRBD2|TRBJ2-1
ASSLLGASGITDEQF
>13|TRBV6-2/TRBV6-3|.|TRBJ2-7
ASSYAGQTVYEQY
>12|TRBV4-3|.|TRBJ2-7
ASSQVVDFYEQY
>12|TRBV5-6|.|TRBJ1-2
ASSLMQGNYGYT
>13|TRBV4-1|.|TRBJ1-4
ASSQDGRGVEKLF
>15|TRBV6-2/TRBV6-3|TRBD2|TRBJ2-1
ASSYSPASGIYNEQF
>14|TRBV4-3|TRBD2|TRBJ2-7
ASSQDPGGSPYEQY
>17|TRBV21-1|.|TRBJ2-6
ASSKNMGQGRSGANVLT
>11|TRBV29-1|.|TRBJ1-1
SVVGAWTNEAF
>10|TRBV7-2|.|TRBJ1-2
ASSSQSDGYT
>13|TRBV7-7|TRBD2|TRBJ2-5
ASSATSGSTETQY
>11|TRBV7-3|TRBD1|TRBJ1-2
ASSLDRGAGYT
>10|TRBV6-1|.|TRBJ1-4
ASSEQGRELF
>13|TRBV6-5|.|TRBJ2-7
ASSMTQPGVGEQY
>13|TRBV2|.|TRBJ2-2
ASSEASGATGELF
>11|TRBV6-5|TRBD1|TRBJ1-2
ASRTGTNYGYT
>13|TRBV4-3|TRBD2|TRBJ2-1
ASSHGGGPGNEQF
>12|TRBV7-9|.|TRBJ2-7
ASSLSGLFYEQY
>15|TRBV2|TRBD1|TRBJ1-3
ASSAGTGISGGNTIY
>13|TRBV9|TRBD1|TRBJ2-2
ASSGGTGDTGELF
>12|TRBV19|.|TRBJ2-7
ASSIATGSYEQY
>11|TRBV30|.|TRBJ1-2
AWSVQGSYGYT
>12|TRBV6-2/TRBV6-3|.|TRBJ2-3
ASSSGRGGDTQY
>12|TRBV7-2|.|TRBJ2-5
ASSSSPRGETQY
>13|TRBV4-3|.|TRBJ2-2
ASSQVDIHTGELF
>14|TRBV7-6|TRBD2|TRBJ2-5
ASSPTRTSGKETQY
>12|TRBV9|TRBD2|TRBJ2-7
ASSVGTSGRAVD
>11|TRBV19|.|TRBJ1-1
ATSTAMNTEAF
>13|TRBV6-4|.|TRBJ2-1
ASSDSTQGYNEQF
>9|TRBV25-1|TRBD1|TRBJ2-5
ASSNRDSPY
>10|TRBV12-3/TRBV12-4|.|TRBJ1-1
ASSFSHTEAF
>12|TRBV19|.|TRBJ1-5
ASSNTGSNQPQH
>13|TRBV6-6|.|TRBJ1-1
ASSYSLGGNTEAF
>11|TRBV12-3/TRBV12-4|.|TRBJ1-1
ASSLGGLAEAF
>13|TRBV4-1|TRBD1|TRBJ2-7
ASSQVRTGVYEQY
>13|TRBV15|TRBD1|TRBJ1-5
ATRDRDRISQPQH
>12|TRBV28|TRBD1|TRBJ2-7
ASSGGTGVDEQY
>13|TRBV5-5|.|TRBJ2-7
ASSLNGVPLGEQY
>13|TRBV7-6|TRBD2|TRBJ2-7
ASSQIAGRTYEQY
>16|TRBV2|.|TRBJ2-3
ASSEAKGQHGDTDTQY
>13|TRBV28|.|TRBJ1-2
ASSLKGQLSYGYT
>15|TRBV7-9|TRBD2|TRBJ2-2
ASSAAGLAGDTGELF
>14|TRBV6-6|TRBD1|TRBJ1-2
ASSRNGLQGNYGYT
>14|TRBV4-1|.|TRBJ2-2
ASSQERQGLTGELF
>12|TRBV9|.|TRBJ1-5
ASSAGGSNQPQH
>15|TRBV7-9|TRBD2|TRBJ2-2
ASSFRGTSGSTGELF
>13|TRBV11-2|TRBD1|TRBJ1-1
ASSLAGQVKTEAF